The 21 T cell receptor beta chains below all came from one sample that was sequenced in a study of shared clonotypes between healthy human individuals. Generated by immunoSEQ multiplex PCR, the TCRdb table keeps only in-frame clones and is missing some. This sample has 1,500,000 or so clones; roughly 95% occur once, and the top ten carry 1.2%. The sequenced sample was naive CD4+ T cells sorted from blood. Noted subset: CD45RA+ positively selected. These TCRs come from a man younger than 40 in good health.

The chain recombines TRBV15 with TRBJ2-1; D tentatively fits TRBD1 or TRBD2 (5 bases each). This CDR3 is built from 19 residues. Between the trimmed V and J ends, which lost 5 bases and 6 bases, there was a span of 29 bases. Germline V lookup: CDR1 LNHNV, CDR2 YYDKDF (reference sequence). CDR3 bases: TGTGCCACCAGCCAAGATCCGCCCCCATCAGGAGGACACTCCAATGAGCAGTTCTTC. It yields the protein CATSQDPPPSGGHSNEQFF.

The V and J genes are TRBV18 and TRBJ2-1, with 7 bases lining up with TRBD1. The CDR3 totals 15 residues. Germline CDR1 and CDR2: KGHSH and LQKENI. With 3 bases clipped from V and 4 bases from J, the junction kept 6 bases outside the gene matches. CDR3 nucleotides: TGTGCCAGCTCACCGACCGGGACAGCGTACAATGAGCAGTTCTTC. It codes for CASSPTGTAYNEQFF.

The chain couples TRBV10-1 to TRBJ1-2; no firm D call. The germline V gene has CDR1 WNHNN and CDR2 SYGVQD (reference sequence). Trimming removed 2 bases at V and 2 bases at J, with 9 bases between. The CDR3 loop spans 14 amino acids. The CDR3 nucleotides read TGCGCCAGCAGTGAGGGGCAGAAAAACTATGGCTACACCTTC. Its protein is CASSEGQKNYGYTF.

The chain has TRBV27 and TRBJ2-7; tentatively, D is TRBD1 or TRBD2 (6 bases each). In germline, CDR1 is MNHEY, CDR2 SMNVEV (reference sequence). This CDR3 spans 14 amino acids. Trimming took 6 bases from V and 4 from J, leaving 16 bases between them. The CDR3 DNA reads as TGTGCCAGCAGCCGGGCGGGACAAACTTACGAGCAGTACTTC. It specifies CASSRAGQTYEQYF.

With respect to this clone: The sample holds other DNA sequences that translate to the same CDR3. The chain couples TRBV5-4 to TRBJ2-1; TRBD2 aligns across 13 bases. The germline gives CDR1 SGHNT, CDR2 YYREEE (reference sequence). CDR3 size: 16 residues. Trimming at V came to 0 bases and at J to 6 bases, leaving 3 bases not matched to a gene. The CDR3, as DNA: TGTGCCAGCAGCTTGGGGGGACTAGCGGGGAGCAATGAGCAGTTCTTC. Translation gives CASSLGGLAGSNEQFF.

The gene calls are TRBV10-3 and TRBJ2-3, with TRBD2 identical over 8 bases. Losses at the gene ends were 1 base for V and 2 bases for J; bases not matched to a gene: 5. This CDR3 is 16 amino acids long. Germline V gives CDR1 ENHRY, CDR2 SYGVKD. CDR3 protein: CAISELTSGLTDTQYF. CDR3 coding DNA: TGTGCCATCAGTGAGTTAACTAGCGGCCTCACAGATACGCAGTATTTT.

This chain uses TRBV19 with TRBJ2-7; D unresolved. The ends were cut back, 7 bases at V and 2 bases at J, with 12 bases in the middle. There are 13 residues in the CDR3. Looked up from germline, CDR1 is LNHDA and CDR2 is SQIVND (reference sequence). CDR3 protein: CASKDLAAYEQYF. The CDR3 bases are TGTGCCAGTAAGGACCTGGCTGCCTACGAGCAGTACTTC. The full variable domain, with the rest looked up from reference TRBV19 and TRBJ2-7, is DGGITQSPKYLFRKEGQNVTLSCEQNLNHDAMYWYRQDPGQGLRLIYYSQIVNDFQKGDIAEGYSVSREKKESFPLTVTSAQKNPTAFYLCASKDLAAYEQYFGPGTRLTVT.

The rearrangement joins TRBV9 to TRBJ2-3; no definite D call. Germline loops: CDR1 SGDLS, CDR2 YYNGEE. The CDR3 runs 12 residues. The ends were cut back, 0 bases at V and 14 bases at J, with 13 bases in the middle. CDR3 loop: CASSVVSGAPYF. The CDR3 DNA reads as TGTGCCAGCAGCGTAGTTTCGGGCGCCCCGTATTTT.

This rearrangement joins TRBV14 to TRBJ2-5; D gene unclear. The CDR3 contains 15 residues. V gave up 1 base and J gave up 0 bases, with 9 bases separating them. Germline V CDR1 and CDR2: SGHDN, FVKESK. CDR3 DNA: TGTGCCAGCAGCCAAGTCACAGCCTACCAAGAGACCCAGTACTTC. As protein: CASSQVTAYQETQYF.

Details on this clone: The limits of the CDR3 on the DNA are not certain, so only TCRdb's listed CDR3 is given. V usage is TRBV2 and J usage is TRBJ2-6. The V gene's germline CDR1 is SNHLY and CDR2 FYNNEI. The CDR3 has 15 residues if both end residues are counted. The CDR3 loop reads CASRSAGQLTSVLTF.

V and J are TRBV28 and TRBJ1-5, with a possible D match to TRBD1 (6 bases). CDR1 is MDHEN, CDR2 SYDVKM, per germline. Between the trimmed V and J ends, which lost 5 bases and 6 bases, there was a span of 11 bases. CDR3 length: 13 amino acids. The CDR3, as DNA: TGTGCCAGCAGTACACAGGGCGTTCAGCCCCAGCATTTT. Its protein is CASSTQGVQPQHF.

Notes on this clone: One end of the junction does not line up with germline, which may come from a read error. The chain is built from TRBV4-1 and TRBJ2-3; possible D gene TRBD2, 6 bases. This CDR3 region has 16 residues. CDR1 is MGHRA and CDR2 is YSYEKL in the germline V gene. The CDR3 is CASSKERSGGTDTQYF. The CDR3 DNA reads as TGCGCCAGCAGCAAAGAACGGTCGGGGGGCACAGATACGCAGTATTTT.

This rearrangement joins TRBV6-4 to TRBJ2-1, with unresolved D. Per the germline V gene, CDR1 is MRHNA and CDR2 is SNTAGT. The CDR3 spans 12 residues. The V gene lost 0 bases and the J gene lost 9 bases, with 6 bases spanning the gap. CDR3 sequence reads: CASSDSWGEQFF. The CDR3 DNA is TGTGCCAGCAGTGACTCGTGGGGTGAGCAGTTCTTC.

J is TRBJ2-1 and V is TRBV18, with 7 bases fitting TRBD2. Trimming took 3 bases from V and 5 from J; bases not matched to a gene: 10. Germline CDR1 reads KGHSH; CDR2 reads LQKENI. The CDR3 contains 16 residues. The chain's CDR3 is CASSPRAGDFNNEQFF. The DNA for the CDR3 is TGTGCCAGCTCACCTCGGGCGGGAGACTTTAACAATGAGCAGTTCTTC.

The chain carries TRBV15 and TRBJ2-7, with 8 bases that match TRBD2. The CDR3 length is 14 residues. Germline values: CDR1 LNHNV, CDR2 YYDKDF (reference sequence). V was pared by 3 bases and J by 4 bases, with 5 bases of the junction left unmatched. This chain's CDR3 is CATSRTSAAYEQYF. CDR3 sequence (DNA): TGTGCCACCAGCAGGACTAGCGCAGCGTACGAGCAGTACTTC.

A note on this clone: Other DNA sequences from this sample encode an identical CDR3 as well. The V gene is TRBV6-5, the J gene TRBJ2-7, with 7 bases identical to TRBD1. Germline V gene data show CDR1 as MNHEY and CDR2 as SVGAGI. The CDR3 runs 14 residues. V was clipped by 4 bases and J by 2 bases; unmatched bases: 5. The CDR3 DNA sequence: TGTGCCAGCAGTTCCACAGGGGCCACCTACGAGCAGTACTTC. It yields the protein CASSSTGATYEQYF.

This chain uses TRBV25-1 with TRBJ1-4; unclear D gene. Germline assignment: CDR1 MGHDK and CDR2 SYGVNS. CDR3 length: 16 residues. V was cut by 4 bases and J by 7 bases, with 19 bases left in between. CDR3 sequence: CASSGLSRLGTEKLFF. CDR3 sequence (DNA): TGTGCCAGCAGTGGCCTAAGCAGACTGGGAACTGAAAAACTGTTTTTT.

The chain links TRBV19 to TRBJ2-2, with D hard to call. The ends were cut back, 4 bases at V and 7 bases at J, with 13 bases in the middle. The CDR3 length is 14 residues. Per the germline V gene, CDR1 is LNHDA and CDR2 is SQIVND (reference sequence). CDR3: CASSREPYYGELFF. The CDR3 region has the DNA TGTGCCAGTAGTAGGGAACCCTACTACGGGGAGCTGTTTTTT.

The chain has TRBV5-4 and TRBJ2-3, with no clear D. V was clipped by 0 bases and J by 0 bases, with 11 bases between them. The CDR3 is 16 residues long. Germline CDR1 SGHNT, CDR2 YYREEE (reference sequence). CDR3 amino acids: CASSLATATSTDTQYF. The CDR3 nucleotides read TGTGCCAGCAGCTTGGCTACTGCCACTAGCACAGATACGCAGTATTTT.

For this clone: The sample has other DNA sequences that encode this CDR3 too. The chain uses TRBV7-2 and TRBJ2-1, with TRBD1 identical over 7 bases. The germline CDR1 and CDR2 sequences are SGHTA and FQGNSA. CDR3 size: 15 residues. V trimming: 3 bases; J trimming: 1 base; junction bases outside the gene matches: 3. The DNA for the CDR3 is TGTGCCAGCAGCTTGAGACAGGGATCCTACAATGAGCAGTTCTTC. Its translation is CASSLRQGSYNEQFF.

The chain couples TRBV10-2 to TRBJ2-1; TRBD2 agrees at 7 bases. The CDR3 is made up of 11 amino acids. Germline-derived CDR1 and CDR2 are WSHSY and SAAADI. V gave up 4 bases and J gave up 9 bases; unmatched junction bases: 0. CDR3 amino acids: CASSGGSEQFF. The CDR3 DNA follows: TGCGCCAGCAGTGGCGGGAGTGAGCAGTTCTTC.